This T cell receptor (beta chain) was recorded in a study of CD8 T cells in Susac syndrome. Negative isolation yielded the CD8+ and CD4+ T cells, while FACS enriched the TEMRA cells. RNA amounts of about 0.45 to 1 ug underwent reverse transcription with random hexamers. Via MiXCR, TCRdb re-called the immunoSEQ multiplex PCR reads, giving one row per CDR3 protein. The table shows almost 450,000 distinct CDR3 sequences, with approximately 89% occurring only once. J gave up 7 bases and V 4 bases, and 6 bases lay outside the gene matches. This CDR3 spans 15 amino acids. Looked up from germline, CDR1 is MDHEN and CDR2 is SYDVKM.

The TCR originated in a human donor with multiple sclerosis. V and J are TRBV28 and TRBJ1-5; 11 nucleotides match TRBD1. Sequencing used CD8+ T cells from PBMCs. The CDR3 reads CASSSGTGGRQPQHF. The CDR3 nucleotides are TGTGCCAGCAGTTCCGGGACAGGGGGTCGGCAGCCCCAGCATTTT.